This T cell receptor beta chain stems from a study of blood T cells in healthy people across ages. The table lists this clonotype with many counts. The CDR3 spans 13 residues. V was shortened by 6 bases and J by 8 bases, with 13 bases between the two germline ends. Primed by a sample-barcoded 5' primer and a J-beta primer mix, a second PCR proceeded for about 7 to 11 cycles. TCRdb ran MiXCR on the 5' RACE reads and lists one entry per CDR3 protein. Here the sample spans 650,000 to 1,000,000 distinct CDR3 sequences, around 34% being singletons. Healthy Caucasian individuals from Russia aged 6 to 90 were enrolled as donors. Every donor provided roughly 10 milliliters of peripheral blood.

Sequenced input: blood. The origin of this receptor is a man younger than 30 in good health. This chain connects TRBV12-3 or TRBV12-4 to TRBJ1-4; D ambiguous. CDR3 in DNA: TGTGCCAGCAGCGGACCCGCGGGGGAAAAACTGTTTTTT. As protein: CASSGPAGEKLFF.